This TCR beta chain stems from a study of regulatory dendritic cells for organ transplantation. Sorted T cells were CFSE-labeled and cultured 4 to 5 days with allogeneic regulatory or mature dendritic cells at 1:10. Assay: immunoSEQ multiplex PCR; the TCRdb copy retains only in-frame clones and omits some. The profile shows some 12,000 clones, roughly 73% of them singletons. Findings of the study overall: Memory CD8+ T cells were the most oligoclonal; naive cells were highly diverse. Considerable individual heterogeneity was seen in alloreactive memory CD8+ T cells.

About this clone: The antigen remains undetermined.

With 4 bases clipped from V and 4 bases from J, the junction kept 7 bases outside the gene matches. Germline lookup yields CDR1 PRHDT and CDR2 FYEKMQ (reference sequence). The CDR3 consists of 16 residues. This chain uses TRBV13 with TRBJ2-1; 10 nucleotides agree with TRBD2. The sequence was obtained from a human donor in good health. The sequencing input was naive CD8+ T cells from blood cultured with regulatory dendritic cells. Documented subset: CD45RA+ naive T cells. DNA of the CDR3: TGTGCCAGCAGCTCCCCGCTAGCGGGGGTTTACAATGAGCAGTTCTTC. It codes for CASSSPLAGVYNEQFF.